This T cell receptor beta chain comes out of a study of PD-L1 blockade in urothelial cancer. About the study: T cell content in blood samples showed a median of 141,255.

Germline CDR1 reads MDHEN; CDR2 reads SYDVKM. V was cut by 6 bases and J by 4 bases, with 12 bases left in between. The CDR3 has 13 residues. What went into each PCR as a spike was synthetic TCR analog templates. The protocol was immunoSEQ multiplex PCR, while the TCRdb copy is restricted to in-frame clones and leaves out a portion. This table holds 35,000 to 45,000 clones, roughly 87% found once. Sample: PBMCs, taken around atezolizumab (anti-PD-L1) treatment. The sequence was collected from a man aged 65 to 85 with urothelial cancer. This chain links TRBV28 with TRBJ1-2, with D perhaps matching TRBD1 (6 bases). The CDR3 nucleotides read TGTGCCAGCAGGGGGGACACCGGCTATGGCTACACCTTC. Residues: CASRGDTGYGYTF.